This is a list of T cell receptor beta chains from one sample in a study of cytomegalovirus exposure and HLA in healthy donors. Here immunoSEQ multiplex PCR was the method, and the copy in TCRdb shows in-frame clones only, minus some. Across around 200,000 clones, the top ten clones capture more than 0.95% of the sample. Sequencing was carried out using PBMCs. The receptors derive from a girl aged 2-10 years in good health and CMV-seropositive. Both conserved end residues are part of each CDR3. Fields, in order: V gene, J gene, D gene, CDR3 DNA, CDR3 protein. D genes are given only for firm matches.

>TRBV10-3|TRBJ2-1|-
TGTGCCATCAGTGGGCCACAGGGAGGGTCCTACAATGAGCAGTTCTTC
CAISGPQGGSYNEQFF
>TRBV11-2|TRBJ2-5|-
TGTGCCAGCGCCGGAGAGGAAGTAGAGACCCAGTACTTC
CASAGEEVETQYF
>TRBV5-4|TRBJ2-5|TRBD1
TGTGCCAGCAGCACCGGGACAGGGAATGGGGAGACCCAGTACTTC
CASSTGTGNGETQYF
>TRBV14|TRBJ2-7|TRBD2
TGTGCCAGCAGCCAATTTTACCGACTAGCGGGTCCCGATAACTACTCCTACGAGCAGTACTTC
CASSQFYRLAGPDNYSYEQYF
>TRBV6-1|TRBJ1-4|TRBD1
TGTGCCAGCAGTAGTACAGGGGTTGCTGAAAAACTGTTTTTT
CASSSTGVAEKLFF
>TRBV27|TRBJ2-7|TRBD2
TGTGCCAGCAGTTTCTCGTATAGCGGGAGGCCGGGGGAGCAGTACTTC
CASSFSYSGRPGEQYF
>TRBV5-4|TRBJ2-7|TRBD2
TGTGCCAGCACCTCTGGGGCTAGCGGCTTCTACGAGCAGTACTTC
CASTSGASGFYEQYF
>TRBV4-1|TRBJ2-3|-
TGCGCCAGCAGCGGCGAGGCGCGACAGTACACAGATACGCAGTATTTT
CASSGEARQYTDTQYF
>TRBV11-1|TRBJ2-7|-
TGTGCCAGCAGCTTAGCCCCAGGATTATCCTACGAGCAGTACTTC
CASSLAPGLSYEQYF
>TRBV6-5|TRBJ2-1|TRBD1
TGTGCCAGCAGTCTAGCAGGGGGCTACAATGAGCAGTTCTTC
CASSLAGGYNEQFF
>TRBV28|TRBJ1-5|-
TGTGCCAGCAGTTCTCAGCTAGCCCAATACTTTAATCAGCCCCAGCATTTT
CASSSQLAQYFNQPQHF
>TRBV4-1|TRBJ2-1|-
TGCGCCAGCAGCCATCTAAGCGGAGACAATGAGCAGTTCTTC
CASSHLSGDNEQFF
>TRBV29-1|TRBJ1-1|-
TGCAGCGTTGGAAGAACTACTGAAGCTTTCTTT
CSVGRTTEAFF
>TRBV7-2|TRBJ1-1|-
TGTGCCAGCAGCTTAACAGGGTCGAACACTGAAGCTTTCTTT
CASSLTGSNTEAFF
>TRBV5-6|TRBJ2-7|TRBD1
TGTGCCAGCACCACCGGGACAGGGGGCCTTGAGCAGTACTTC
CASTTGTGGLEQYF
>TRBV6-5|TRBJ2-1|TRBD2
TGTGCCAGCAGTTACGGGACTAGCGGGAATGAGCAGTTCTTC
CASSYGTSGNEQFF
>TRBV5-1|TRBJ2-3|-
TGCGCCAGCAGCTCGGCCGGGACTGTCACAGATACGCAGTATTTT
CASSSAGTVTDTQYF
>TRBV11-2|TRBJ1-5|-
TGTGCCAGCAGCTACCCCGGGATAGGGCAGCCCCAGCATTTT
CASSYPGIGQPQHF
>TRBV5-1|TRBJ2-5|-
TGCGCCAGCAGCTTGGGGCTTCAAGAGACCCAGTACTTC
CASSLGLQETQYF
>TRBV10-2|TRBJ2-1|TRBD2
TGCGCCAGCAGTTCTAGCGGGAGCTCCTACAATGAGCAGTTCTTC
CASSSSGSSYNEQFF
>TRBV4-1|TRBJ1-2|-
TGCGCCAGCAGCCAAGGGGCAGAGAATAACTATGGCTACACCTTC
CASSQGAENNYGYTF
>TRBV21-1|TRBJ2-7|-
TGTGCCAGCAGCAAAGGCGGGGCAGGGGGCATCTACGAGCAGTACTTC
CASSKGGAGGIYEQYF
>TRBV19|TRBJ2-1|-
TGTGCCAGTAGCCCCGGACAGTCAACGAGGGGAAGCGCCTACAATGAGCAGTTCTTC
CASSPGQSTRGSAYNEQFF
>TRBV18|TRBJ2-6|-
TGTGCCAGCTCCCCCTCAGGGGTAGTCTCTGGGGCCAACGTCCTGACTTTC
CASSPSGVVSGANVLTF
>TRBV15|TRBJ2-1|TRBD1
TGTGCCACCAGCTCGGGACAGCATAGGGGTAATGAGCAGTTCTTC
CATSSGQHRGNEQFF
>TRBV7-2|TRBJ2-2|TRBD2
TGTGCCAGCAGCTTATCGCCCCCGACTAGCGGGAGAACCGGGGAGCTGTTTTTT
CASSLSPPTSGRTGELFF
>TRBV7-3|TRBJ2-1|TRBD2
TGTGCCAGCAGCCCTAGCGGGACCAGTGAGCAGTTCTTC
CASSPSGTSEQFF
>TRBV28|TRBJ2-7|TRBD2
TGTGCCAGCAGTTTAATAGGCGGGGGCTCCTACGAGCAGTACTTC
CASSLIGGGSYEQYF
>TRBV27|TRBJ2-1|TRBD2
TGTGCCAGCAGTTTACGTCGGGGAGGGGCAACGGGGAATGAGCAGTTCTTC
CASSLRRGGATGNEQFF
>TRBV28|TRBJ1-5|TRBD1
TGTGCCAGCAGTTTATGGGGTGGACAGGGCAATCAGCCCCAGCATTTT
CASSLWGGQGNQPQHF
>TRBV27|TRBJ2-1|-
TGTGCCAGCAGTTTGAGGAATGAGCAGTTCTTC
CASSLRNEQFF
>TRBV30|TRBJ2-1|TRBD2
TGTGCCTGGAGTCTAGCAGCGGGATACAATGAGCAGTTCTTC
CAWSLAAGYNEQFF
>TRBV20-1|TRBJ1-1|-
TGCAGTGCTAGAACAGGCACGGGAGCTTTCTTT
CSARTGTGAFF
>TRBV5-1|TRBJ2-7|-
TGCGCCAGCAGCGTCCGGGACACCTACTACGAGCAGTACTTC
CASSVRDTYYEQYF
>TRBV30|TRBJ2-4|TRBD2
TGTGCCTGGAGTCAAGGACTAGCGGCCCAAAACATTCAGTACTTC
CAWSQGLAAQNIQYF
>TRBV5-1|TRBJ2-1|TRBD2
TGCGCCAGCAGCTTGCGGGCGGGAGGAGACGAGCAGTTCTTC
CASSLRAGGDEQFF
>TRBV10-3|TRBJ1-1|-
TGTGCCACCCAGGGGCTTTCGATGAACACTGAAGCTTTCTTT
CATQGLSMNTEAFF
>TRBV7-9|TRBJ2-7|TRBD2
TGTGCCAGCAGCTCGGCAGCGGGAGGAGGCTACGAGCAGTACTTC
CASSSAAGGGYEQYF
>TRBV10-3|TRBJ2-7|TRBD2
TGTGCCATCAGTGTAGCCGGGACTAGCGGGAGGATGTTCTTC
CAISVAGTSGRMFF
>TRBV7-9|TRBJ2-7|TRBD1
TGTGCCAGCAGCTTATCGGACAGGAGCCACGAGCAGTACTTC
CASSLSDRSHEQYF